This TCR beta chain was sequenced in a study of blood T cells in healthy people across ages (dated by TCRdb to 2015 to 2017). Context from the whole study: In model experiments, template switching captured roughly one uniquely barcoded TCR beta cDNA molecule for every two T cells. Using the same blood draw, the study looked at two additional independent replicas of 1 million unique cDNA reads for two donors, one aged 18 to 30 and the other aged 80 or older. Donors were grouped into four age groups: young (average 16 years), middle-aged (39), aged (62) and long-lived (approximately 75). To track age-related changes in TCR beta repertoire diversity, the study relied on deep sequencing normalized with unique cDNA molecular identifiers. Overall study results and their limits: As age increased, observed TCR beta diversity per million T cells dropped in a roughly linear way, and a significant reduction was already evident by age about 36. Estimates of total diversity based on one million sequenced T cells were regarded as lower bounds and as underestimates. Compared with the aged group, more naive CD4+ T cells, fewer expanded clones and increased TCR diversity were shown by the long-lived group, suggesting age selection. Observed TCR beta diversity correlated strongly with the percentage of naive T cells measured by flow cytometry. Because the CMV infection status of the donors was unknown, age-related changes in expanded clonotypes may potentially have been confounded. Since profiling was done on bulk unsorted PBMCs, naive and antigen-experienced compartments could not be conclusively compared.

Library construction relied on 5' RACE. Sequencing relied on an Illumina HiSeq 2500. The second PCR ran for roughly 7 to 11 cycles and used a J-beta primer mix along with a sample-barcoded 5' primer. A template-switch 5' adaptor carrying 12 random nucleotides introduced a unique molecular identifier onto each TCR beta cDNA molecule. Each sample yielded at least 3 million CDR3-containing paired-end reads. The Mint cDNA synthesis kit, primed by a TRBC-specific oligonucleotide, was used to synthesize first-strand cDNA from all RNA. All cDNA was treated with uracil-DNA glycosylase and then went through a first 18-cycle PCR with the universal primers M1SS and BC2_uni_R. In the paper's pipeline: Normalization of each sample was performed by random selection of 1 million high-quality reads, each carrying a distinct molecular identifier. Reads with shared molecular identifiers were discarded instead of being binned into consensus sequences. MiTCR, run with a Q25 quality threshold and the strictest error-elimination algorithm, handled CDR3 identification, clonotype clustering and error correction. Lower-bound total TCR beta diversity was estimated with a nonparametric unseen species model using Euler transformation. The public reads were reanalyzed by TCRdb: fastp trimming at Q25, MiXCR alignment, in-frame beta chains only. Under each unique CDR3 protein, matching rows form one entry showing the most common genes and DNA. These V and J calls derive from TCRdb rather than the authors' analysis. This sample lists around 500,000 distinct CDR3 sequences; approximately 26% were detected once. The ten most abundant clones make up roughly 3.5% of the sample.

Systemically healthy Caucasian individuals from Russia, some 40 in total and aged about 6 to 100 years, were included as donors. Around 10 milliliters of peripheral blood were drawn from each donor into EDTA-treated Vacutainer tubes. Ficoll-Paque density-gradient centrifugation was used to isolate PBMCs, with at least 7 million per sample. Total RNA, at least 6 micrograms per sample, was extracted from PBMCs with Trizol reagent. For every donor, an aliquot of PBMCs went through flow cytometry to measure the percentages of naive CD45RAhigh/CD27high T cells. The germline V gene (reference sequence) specifies MNHEY as CDR1 and SMNVEV as CDR2. V was cut back by 4 bases and J by 6 bases, leaving a gap of 19 bases between them. The CDR3 has 15 amino acids, counting the end cysteine and phenylalanine. The DNA shown is the 45-base CDR3, in frame from base 1. This clonotype was found a few times. The antigen this receptor binds is unknown. No base quality values were provided; no much bigger clone lies one nucleotide off.

These same records also appear under a second study, on T cells of mothers and their children. From the second report: Donors were nine systemically healthy Caucasian individuals: three mothers and their six children. cDNA synthesis consumed the entire amount of extracted RNA, loaded at approximately 1.6 ug RNA in each 15 ul reaction. In the second PCR, the M1S primer introduced both the sample barcodes and 2-4 random nucleotides. Over 9 million TCR beta CDR3 reads came from each mother, compared with some 3 million reads from each child. TCR recombination output is similarly shaped by thymic selection in related and unrelated pairs, with a minor effect exerted by inherited differences. Related mother-child pairs always showed normalized repertoire overlap that was slightly higher than in unrelated mother-child pairs, though the difference was never significant. Persistent microchimeric T cell clones were not detected, at a sensitivity of 95 to 100 clones per million clonotypes. The study used deep NGS to compare TCR beta repertoires of mothers and children, seeking features distinguishing related mother-child pairs from unrelated individuals. The mean age was 40 +/- 4 years for the mothers and around 11 +/- 4 years for the children. After adapter ligation with NEBNext reagents, the libraries were sequenced on Illumina HiSeq 2000 with 100+100 nt paired-end reads. Mother and child libraries were prepared a month apart and sequenced in separate runs to prevent cross-contamination. For each donor, somewhere between about 450,000 and 2,000,000 distinct TCR beta clonotypes were identified. Naive TCR beta clonotypes were estimated from low-frequency clonotypes matched to each donor's FACS-determined naive share, without sorting.

The receptor was isolated from a boy between 2 and 10 years old in good health. Input material: blood. The chain links TRBV27 with TRBJ2-7, with TRBD2 tentatively as D gene (5 bases match). CDR3 protein: CASSSIGESRSEQYF. The DNA sequence follows: TGTGCCAGCAGTTCAATCGGGGAGTCTCGGTCCGAGCAGTACTTC.